These 23 T cell receptor beta chains were sequenced from one sample in a study of blood T cell repertoires in COVID-19. TCRdb's table, derived via immunoSEQ multiplex PCR, lists solely in-frame clones and lacks some. The table lists 170,000 or so clones, around nine tenths of them singletons, with around 12% in the top ten. The source material was peripheral blood. The receptors shown here come from a woman in her 70s with COVID-19, enrolled during active disease.

The chain joins TRBV4-2 to TRBJ1-6; D not certain. The germline V gene encodes CDR1 LGHNA and CDR2 YNFKEQ. Trimming shortened V by 2 bases and J by 14 bases, and 16 bases separated the two germline ends. The CDR3 has 14 amino acids. CDR3: CASSQPRALEALHF. In nucleotides, the CDR3 is TGTGCCAGCAGCCAACCGCGGGCCCTTGAGGCCCTCCACTTT.

This rearrangement joins TRBV30 to TRBJ2-3; 9 bases are a match to TRBD2. This CDR3 is built from 16 residues. Germline assignment: CDR1 GTSNPN and CDR2 SVGIG (reference sequence). The ends lost 2 bases at V and 2 bases at J; junction bases unmatched: 8. CDR3 in amino acids: CAWSTLTSGNTDTQYF. The CDR3 nucleotides read TGTGCCTGGAGTACTCTGACTAGCGGAAACACAGATACGCAGTATTTT.

The chain is built from TRBV6-5 and TRBJ1-2, with D possibly being TRBD1 (5 bases). The CDR3 is 16 residues long. Germline loops: CDR1 MNHEY, CDR2 SVGAGI. Trimming pared 4 bases from V and 7 bases from J, leaving 22 bases between. CDR3 sequence reads: CASSSIGAGLESGYTF. The CDR3 nucleotides read TGTGCCAGCAGTTCTATAGGGGCAGGGCTGGAATCTGGCTACACCTTC.

The chain uses TRBV19 and TRBJ2-7; the match to TRBD1 covers 8 bases. The CDR3 runs 14 residues. Germline lookup yields CDR1 LNHDA and CDR2 SQIVND (reference sequence). The V and J ends lost 4 bases and 4 bases, in that order; junction bases with no gene match: 6. This CDR3 is CASSTLDREYEQYF. The CDR3 DNA is TGTGCCAGTAGTACCCTGGACAGGGAGTACGAGCAGTACTTC.

The chain recombines TRBV27 with TRBJ1-3, with D possibly matching TRBD1 (5 bases). The CDR3 is made up of 15 amino acids. Germline CDR1 and CDR2: MNHEY and SMNVEV (reference sequence). Between the trimmed V and J ends, which lost 6 bases and 2 bases, there was a span of 14 bases. The CDR3 loop reads CASRESGTPGNTIYF. DNA for the CDR3: TGTGCCAGCAGGGAAAGCGGGACCCCTGGAAACACCATATATTTT.

The rearrangement joins TRBV24-1 to TRBJ2-7, with D maybe TRBD2 (6 bases). This CDR3 is built from 14 residues. Deletions cut 2 bases from V and 5 bases from J, with 12 bases between. CDR1 is KGHDR, CDR2 SFDVKD, per germline. CDR3 DNA sequence: TGTGCCACCAGTGATTCGATCAGGAGGGACGAGCAGTACTTC. Its translation is CATSDSIRRDEQYF.

The chain has TRBV4-1 and TRBJ1-5; D unclear. The germline CDR1 and CDR2 sequences are MGHRA and YSYEKL. Trimming cost V 0 bases and J 0 bases, with 9 bases left between them. This CDR3 is 16 amino acids long. The CDR3 nucleotides are TGCGCCAGCAGCCAAGAACCCCTAGATAGCAATCAGCCCCAGCATTTT. Encoded protein: CASSQEPLDSNQPQHF.

The chain recombines TRBV4-3 with TRBJ2-1; 9 bases fit TRBD1. V was pared by 8 bases and J by 4 bases, with 6 bases of the junction left unmatched. Germline assignment: CDR1 LGHNA and CDR2 YSLEER. This CDR3 is built from 14 residues. DNA for the CDR3: TGCGCCAGCCGTGGACAGGGGTTATACAATGAGCAGTTCTTC. Encoded protein: CASRGQGLYNEQFF.

V gene TRBV3-1 (or the pseudogene TRBV3-2) combines with J gene TRBJ2-3; 7 bases agree with TRBD2. With V trimmed by 3 bases and J by 3 bases, 9 bases remained unmatched. Per germline, CDR1 LGHDT and CDR2 YNNKEL (reference sequence). The CDR3 runs 16 residues. CDR3 sequence reads: CASSHRVAGVTDTQYF. The CDR3 DNA reads TGTGCCAGCAGCCATAGGGTGGCGGGAGTGACAGATACGCAGTATTTT.

The chain combines TRBV6-6 with TRBJ2-7, with 9 bases aligning to TRBD1. Trimming took 0 bases from V and 3 from J; bases not matched to a gene: 3. The CDR3 loop spans 15 amino acids. Germline V CDR1 and CDR2: MNHNY, SVGAGI (reference sequence). CDR3 region: CASSYSTGQGYEQYF. In DNA, the CDR3 is TGTGCCAGCAGTTACTCTACGGGACAGGGCTACGAGCAGTACTTC.

There are a few counts of this clone. The CDR3 sequence: CASSKVPSGPSDEQFF. CDR3 bases: TGTGCCAGCAGCAAAGTACCTAGCGGGCCTTCGGATGAGCAGTTCTTC. This chain connects TRBV21-1 to TRBJ2-1; the listed D gene, TRBD2, was not tested against the DNA. TRBV21-1 is a listed pseudogene. This CDR3 has 16 amino acids.

The V and J genes are TRBV15 and TRBJ1-5; D gene ambiguous. Trimming stripped 3 bases from V and 2 bases from J, with 17 bases between. Per the germline V gene, CDR1 is LNHNV and CDR2 is YYDKDF (reference sequence). This CDR3 is built from 17 residues. In nucleotides, the CDR3 is TGTGCCACCAGCAGGTACGGGCGGACGCGGGGCAATCAGCCCCAGCATTTT. It specifies CATSRYGRTRGNQPQHF.

J is TRBJ2-7 and V is TRBV18; tentatively, D is TRBD1 (5 bases). Germline CDR1 is KGHSH and CDR2 is LQKENI. The CDR3 extends over 15 amino acids. The V and J ends lost 2 bases and 1 base respectively, with 12 bases between them. CDR3 region: CASSPTTVASYEQYF. CDR3 nucleotide sequence: TGTGCCAGCTCACCAACGACAGTAGCTTCCTACGAGCAGTACTTC.

The V and J genes are TRBV6-1 and TRBJ2-4; D ambiguous. This CDR3 is 15 amino acids long. In germline, CDR1 is MNHNS, CDR2 SASEGT. V gave up 2 bases and J gave up 5 bases, with 13 bases separating them. For the CDR3, the DNA is TGTGCCAGCAGTGAAAATGCGTGGCAGGAAAACATTCAGTACTTC. It specifies CASSENAWQENIQYF.

The V and J genes are TRBV28 and TRBJ1-6; 9 bases agree with TRBD1. The CDR3 is 16 residues long. V shed 4 bases, J shed 4 bases, and the junction held 5 bases outside the gene matches. Germline loops: CDR1 MDHEN, CDR2 SYDVKM. The CDR3 region is CASSSVTGGYNSPLHF. In DNA, the CDR3 is TGTGCCAGCAGTTCTGTGACAGGGGGGTATAATTCACCCCTCCACTTT.

The genes are TRBV6-5 and TRBJ1-6; D call uncertain. The V gene lost 2 bases and the J gene lost 7 bases, with 6 bases spanning the gap. The germline gives CDR1 MNHEY, CDR2 SVGAGI. This CDR3 contains 13 residues. CDR3: CASSYSVNSPLHF. The CDR3 DNA sequence: TGTGCCAGCAGTTACAGCGTCAATTCACCCCTCCACTTT.

V usage is TRBV5-1 and J usage is TRBJ2-3; a weak D match, TRBD2 (5 bases). Germline loops: CDR1 SGHRS, CDR2 YFSETQ. The CDR3 runs to 14 residues. The CDR3 nucleotides read TGCGCTTCTGCGGGCGGTGGAATCACAGATACGCAGTATTTT. Its protein is CASAGGGITDTQYF.

The CDR3 loop is CASSKEGSAEAFF. DNA for the CDR3: TGTGCCAGCAGCAAAGAAGGGAGCGCTGAAGCTTTCTTT. V usage is TRBV21-1 and J usage is TRBJ1-1. TRBV21-1 is a known pseudogene. The CDR3 spans 13 residues.

The rearrangement links TRBV5-1 to TRBJ2-3; the match to TRBD2 covers 7 bases. Trimming at V came to 3 bases and at J to 4 bases, leaving 8 bases not matched to a gene. Per germline, CDR1 SGHRS and CDR2 YFSETQ. This CDR3 contains 15 residues. This CDR3 is CASSWGSRGADTQYF. The DNA of the CDR3 is TGCGCCAGCAGCTGGGGATCACGGGGGGCAGATACGCAGTATTTT. Complete variable domain (other parts from reference TRBV5-1 and TRBJ2-3): KAGVTQTPRYLIKTRGQQVTLSCSPISGHRSVSWYQQTPGQGLQFLFEYFSETQRNKGNFPGRFSGRQFSNSRSEMNVSTLELGDSALYLCASSWGSRGADTQYFGPGTRLTVL.

This clone was seen a few times. The chain combines TRBV30 with TRBJ1-2; D may be TRBD1 (5 bases). Trimming shortened V by 5 bases and J by 0 bases, and 16 bases separated the two germline ends. Per the germline V gene, CDR1 is GTSNPN and CDR2 is SVGIG (reference sequence). The CDR3 covers 15 residues. The CDR3 nucleotides read TGTGCCTGGGCCGGGAGGGGCCTACCTAACTATGGCTACACCTTC. Its protein product is CAWAGRGLPNYGYTF. Full variable domain (missing parts from reference TRBV30 and TRBJ1-2): SQTIHQWPATLVQPVGSPLSLECTVEGTSNPNLYWYRQAAGRGLQLLFYSVGIGQISSEVPQNLSASRPQDRQFILSSKKLLLSDSGFYLCAWAGRGLPNYGYTFGSGTRLTVV.

V gene TRBV11-3 combines with J gene TRBJ2-7; maybe TRBD1 (5 bases). V was cut by 1 base and J by 1 base, with 8 bases left in between. The CDR3 runs to 14 residues. CDR1 SGHNT and CDR2 YENEEA come from the germline V gene. CDR3 nucleotide sequence: TGTGCCAGCAGCTTAGTTACAGGATCCTACGAGCAGTACTTC. Amino acids: CASSLVTGSYEQYF.

The CDR3 region is CSVEDPGVLETQYF. The CDR3 DNA is TGCAGCGTTGAAGATCCGGGGGTGTTGGAGACCCAGTACTTC. The chain combines TRBV29-1 with TRBJ2-5, with D possibly matching TRBD2 (6 bases). Germline CDR1 and CDR2: SQVTM and ANQGSEA. The CDR3 extends over 14 amino acids. Between the trimmed V and J ends, which lost 0 bases and 5 bases, there was a span of 13 bases. The whole variable domain, filled in from reference TRBV29-1 and TRBJ2-5, reads SAVISQKPSRDICQRGTSLTIQCQVDSQVTMMFWYRQQPGQSLTLIATANQGSEATYESGFVIDKFPISRPNLTFSTLTVSNMSPEDSSIYLCSVEDPGVLETQYFGPGTRLLVL.

This clone was observed a few times. V gene TRBV19 combines with J gene TRBJ2-3, with D possibly being TRBD2 (6 bases). This CDR3 has 15 amino acids. In germline, CDR1 is LNHDA, CDR2 SQIVND (reference sequence). The germline V and J ends were trimmed by 6 bases and 1 base, with 14 bases remaining between them. The CDR3 protein is CASRNLEGRTDTQYF. CDR3 nucleotides: TGTGCCAGTAGAAACCTGGAGGGGCGCACAGATACGCAGTATTTT.